This entry features one TCR beta chain sequence. This entry comes from a study of blood T cell repertoires in COVID-19. Unmatched junction bases numbered 4, after V lost 4 bases and J lost 2 bases. CDR1 and CDR2 from the germline V gene are LNHDA and SQIVND (reference sequence). CDR3 size: 14 residues. In the source study's methods: Amplification of reference gene primers was used by the study to estimate nucleated cell counts. Clones were sequenced by immunoSEQ multiplex PCR, and TCRdb holds only the in-frame ones, with some missing. V and J calls and clone size are as listed in that table; D and trimming were resolved from the DNA. The sample holds about 170,000 clones; roughly 90% are singletons and the top ten take 0.53%.

The genes are TRBV19 and TRBJ2-5; TRBD1 matches 7 bases. Sequenced input: peripheral blood. This sequence originates from a man in his fifties with acute or convalescent COVID-19. CDR3 sequence (DNA): TGTGCCAGTAGTACCCGGACAGGACAAGAGACCCAGTACTTC. As protein: CASSTRTGQETQYF. The full variable domain, with the rest looked up from reference TRBV19 and TRBJ2-5, is DGGITQSPKYLFRKEGQNVTLSCEQNLNHDAMYWYRQDPGQGLRLIYYSQIVNDFQKGDIAEGYSVSREKKESFPLTVTSAQKNPTAFYLCASSTRTGQETQYFGPGTRLLVL.